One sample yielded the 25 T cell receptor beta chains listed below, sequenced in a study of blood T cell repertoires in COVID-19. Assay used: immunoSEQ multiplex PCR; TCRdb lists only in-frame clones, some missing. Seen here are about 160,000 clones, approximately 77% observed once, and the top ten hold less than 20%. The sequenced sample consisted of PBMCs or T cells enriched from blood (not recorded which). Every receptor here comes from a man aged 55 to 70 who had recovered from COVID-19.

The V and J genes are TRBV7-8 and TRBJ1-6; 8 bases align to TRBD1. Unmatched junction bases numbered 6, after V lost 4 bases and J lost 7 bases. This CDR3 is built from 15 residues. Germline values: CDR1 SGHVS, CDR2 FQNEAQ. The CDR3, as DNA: TGTGCCAGCAGCTCACGACAGGGGCCCAATTCACCCCTCCACTTT. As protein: CASSSRQGPNSPLHF. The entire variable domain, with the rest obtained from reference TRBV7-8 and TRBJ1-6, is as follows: GAGVSQSPRYKVAKRGQDVALRCDPISGHVSLFWYQQALGQGPEFLTYFQNEAQLDKSGLPSDRFFAERPEGSVSTLKIQRTQQEDSAVYLCASSSRQGPNSPLHFGNGTRLTVT.

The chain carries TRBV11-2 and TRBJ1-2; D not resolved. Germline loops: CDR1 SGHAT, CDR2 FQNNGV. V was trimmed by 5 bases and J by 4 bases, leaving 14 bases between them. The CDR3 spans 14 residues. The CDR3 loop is CASSPLALSYGYTF. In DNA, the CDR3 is TGTGCCAGCAGCCCCCTGGCACTATCCTATGGCTACACCTTC.

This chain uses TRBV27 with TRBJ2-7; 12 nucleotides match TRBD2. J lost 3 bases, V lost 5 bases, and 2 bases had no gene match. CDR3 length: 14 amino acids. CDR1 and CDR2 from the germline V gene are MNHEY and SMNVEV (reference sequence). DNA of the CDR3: TGTGCCAGCAGTCCGGGACTAGCGGGCTACGAGCAGTACTTC. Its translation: CASSPGLAGYEQYF.

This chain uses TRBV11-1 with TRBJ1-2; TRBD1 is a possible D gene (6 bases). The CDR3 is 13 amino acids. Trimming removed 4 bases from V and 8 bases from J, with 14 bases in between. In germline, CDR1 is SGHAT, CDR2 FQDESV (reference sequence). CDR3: CASSSPGQRGYTF. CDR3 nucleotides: TGTGCCAGCAGCTCACCGGGACAAAGGGGCTACACCTTC.

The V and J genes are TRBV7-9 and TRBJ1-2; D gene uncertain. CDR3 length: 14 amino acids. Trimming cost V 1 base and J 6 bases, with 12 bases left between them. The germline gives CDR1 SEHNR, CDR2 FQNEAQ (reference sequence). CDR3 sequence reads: CASSLDFYRDGYTF. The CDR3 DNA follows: TGTGCCAGCAGCTTAGATTTTTATCGAGATGGCTACACCTTC. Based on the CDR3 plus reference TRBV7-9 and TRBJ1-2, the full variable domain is DTGVSQNPRHKITKRGQNVTFRCDPISEHNRLYWYRQTLGQGPEFLTYFQNEAQLEKSRLLSDRFSAERPKGSFSTLEIQRTEQGDSAMYLCASSLDFYRDGYTFGSGTRLTVV.

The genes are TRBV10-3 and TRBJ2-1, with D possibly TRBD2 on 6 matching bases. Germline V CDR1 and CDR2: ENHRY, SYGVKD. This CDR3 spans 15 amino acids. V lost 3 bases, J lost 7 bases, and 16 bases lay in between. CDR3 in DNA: TGTGCCATCAGTGATGCCGGGACTTATATTAATGAGCAGTTCTTC. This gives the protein CAISDAGTYINEQFF.

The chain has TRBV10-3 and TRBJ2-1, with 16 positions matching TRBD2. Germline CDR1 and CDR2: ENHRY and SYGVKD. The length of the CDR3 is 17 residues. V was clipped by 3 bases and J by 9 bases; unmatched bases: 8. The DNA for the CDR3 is TGTGCCATCAGTGACCAGGGACTAGCGGGAGGGAGGGCTGAGCAGTTCTTC. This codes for CAISDQGLAGGRAEQFF.

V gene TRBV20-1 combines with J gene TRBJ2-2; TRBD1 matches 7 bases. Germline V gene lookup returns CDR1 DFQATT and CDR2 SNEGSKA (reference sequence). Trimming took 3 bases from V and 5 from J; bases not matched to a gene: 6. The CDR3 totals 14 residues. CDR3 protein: CSASYRGNTGELFF. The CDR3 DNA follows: TGCAGTGCTAGTTACAGGGGTAATACCGGGGAGCTGTTTTTT.

The CDR3 here is CASRNRGLNSPLHF. CDR3 nucleotides: TGTGCCAGCAGAAACAGGGGGCTAAATTCACCCCTCCACTTT. The rearrangement joins TRBV6-5 to TRBJ1-6; TRBD1 matches at 9 bases. Germline V gene data show CDR1 as MNHEY and CDR2 as SVGAGI. There are 14 residues in the CDR3. With V trimmed by 6 bases and J by 7 bases, 4 bases remained unmatched.

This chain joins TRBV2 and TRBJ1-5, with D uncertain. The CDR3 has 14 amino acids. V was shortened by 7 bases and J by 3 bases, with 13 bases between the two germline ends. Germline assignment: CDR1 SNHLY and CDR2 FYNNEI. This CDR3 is CASTSTELNQPQHF. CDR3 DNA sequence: TGTGCCAGCACTTCAACCGAACTCAATCAGCCCCAGCATTTT.

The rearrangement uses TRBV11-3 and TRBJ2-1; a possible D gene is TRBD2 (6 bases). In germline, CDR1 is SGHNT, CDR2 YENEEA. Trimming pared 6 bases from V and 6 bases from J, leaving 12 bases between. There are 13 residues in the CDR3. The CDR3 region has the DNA TGTGCCAGCAGTGTTCGGGGGATCAATGAGCAGTTCTTC. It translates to CASSVRGINEQFF.

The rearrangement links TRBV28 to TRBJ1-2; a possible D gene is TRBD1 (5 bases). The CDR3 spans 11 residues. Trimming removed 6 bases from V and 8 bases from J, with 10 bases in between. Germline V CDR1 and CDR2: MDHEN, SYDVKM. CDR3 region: CASRVRGGYTF. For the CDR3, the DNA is TGTGCCAGCAGGGTAAGGGGAGGCTACACCTTC.

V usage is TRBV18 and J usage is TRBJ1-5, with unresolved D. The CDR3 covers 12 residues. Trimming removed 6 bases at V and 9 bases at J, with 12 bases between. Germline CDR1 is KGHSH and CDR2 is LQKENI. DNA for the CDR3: TGTGCCAGCTCTGACACTCTGAGGCCCCAGCATTTT. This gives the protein CASSDTLRPQHF.

CDR3 DNA: TGTGCCAGCAGTGAATCGTTAACTAGCCGGGGCGATACGCAGTATTTT. The encoded protein is CASSESLTSRGDTQYF. V and J are TRBV25-1 and TRBJ2-3; D is possibly TRBD2 (6 bases). Germline CDR1 reads MGHDK; CDR2 reads SYGVNS. CDR3 length: 16 amino acids. V lost 1 base to trimming and J lost 6 bases, with 17 bases between them.

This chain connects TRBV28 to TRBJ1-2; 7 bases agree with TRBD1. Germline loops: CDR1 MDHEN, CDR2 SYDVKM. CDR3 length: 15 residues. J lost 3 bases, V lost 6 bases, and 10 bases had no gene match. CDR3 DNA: TGTGCCAGCAGCTTGCCCGGACAGGAGCACTATGGCTACACCTTC. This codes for CASSLPGQEHYGYTF.

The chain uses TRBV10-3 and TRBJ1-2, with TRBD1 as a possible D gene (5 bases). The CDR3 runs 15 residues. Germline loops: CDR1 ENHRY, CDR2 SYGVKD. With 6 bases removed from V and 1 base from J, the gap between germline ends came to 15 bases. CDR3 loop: CAISTGEANNYGYTF. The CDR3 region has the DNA TGTGCCATCAGCACAGGAGAGGCGAATAACTATGGCTACACCTTC.

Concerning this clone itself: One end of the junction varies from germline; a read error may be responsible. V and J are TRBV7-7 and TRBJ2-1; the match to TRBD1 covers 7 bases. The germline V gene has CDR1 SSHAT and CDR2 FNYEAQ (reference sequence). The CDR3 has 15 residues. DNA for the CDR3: TGTGCTAGCAGCCTGACAGGGTCGAAGGACAATGAGCAGTTCTTC. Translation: CASSLTGSKDNEQFF.

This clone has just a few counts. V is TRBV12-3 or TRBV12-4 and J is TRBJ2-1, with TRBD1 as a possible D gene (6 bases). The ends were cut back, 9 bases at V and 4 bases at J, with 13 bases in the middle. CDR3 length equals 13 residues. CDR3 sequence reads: CASSTQGYNEQFF. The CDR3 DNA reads TGTGCCAGTTCTACACAGGGATACAATGAGCAGTTCTTC.

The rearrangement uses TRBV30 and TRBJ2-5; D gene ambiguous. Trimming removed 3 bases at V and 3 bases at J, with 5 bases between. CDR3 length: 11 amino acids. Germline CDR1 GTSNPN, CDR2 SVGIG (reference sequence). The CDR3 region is CAWRREETQYF. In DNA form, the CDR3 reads TGTGCCTGGAGAAGAGAAGAGACCCAGTACTTC.

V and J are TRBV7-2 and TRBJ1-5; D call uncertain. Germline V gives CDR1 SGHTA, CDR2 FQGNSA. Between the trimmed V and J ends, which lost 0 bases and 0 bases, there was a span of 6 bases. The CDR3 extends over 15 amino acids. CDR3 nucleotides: TGTGCCAGCAGCTTAGCTCCCAGTAGCAATCAGCCCCAGCATTTT. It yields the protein CASSLAPSSNQPQHF.

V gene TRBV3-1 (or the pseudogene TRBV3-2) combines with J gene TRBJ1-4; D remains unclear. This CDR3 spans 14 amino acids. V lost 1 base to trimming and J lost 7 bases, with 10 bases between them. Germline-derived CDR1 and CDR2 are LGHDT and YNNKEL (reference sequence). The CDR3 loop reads CASSQGGGFEKLFF. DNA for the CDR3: TGTGCCAGCAGCCAAGGAGGAGGGTTTGAAAAACTGTTTTTT.

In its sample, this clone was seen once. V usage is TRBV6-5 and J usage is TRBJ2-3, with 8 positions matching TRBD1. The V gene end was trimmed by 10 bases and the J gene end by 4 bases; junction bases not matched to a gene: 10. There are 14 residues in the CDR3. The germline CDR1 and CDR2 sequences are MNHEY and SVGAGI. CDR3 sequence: CATMGQGAADTQYF. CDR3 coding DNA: TGTGCCACCATGGGGCAGGGGGCCGCAGATACGCAGTATTTT.

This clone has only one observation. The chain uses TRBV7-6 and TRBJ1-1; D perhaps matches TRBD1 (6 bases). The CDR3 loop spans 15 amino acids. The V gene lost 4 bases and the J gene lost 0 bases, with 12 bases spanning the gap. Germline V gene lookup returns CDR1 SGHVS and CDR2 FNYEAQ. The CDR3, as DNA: TGTGCCAGCAGCTCGACGACAGGCGTGAACACTGAAGCTTTCTTT. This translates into CASSSTTGVNTEAFF.

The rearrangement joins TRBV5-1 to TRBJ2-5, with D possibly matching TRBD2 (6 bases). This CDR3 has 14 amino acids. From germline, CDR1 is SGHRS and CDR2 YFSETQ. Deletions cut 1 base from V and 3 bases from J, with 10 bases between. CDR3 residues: CASSLTPGEETQYF. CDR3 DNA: TGCGCCAGCAGCTTGACCCCGGGGGAAGAGACCCAGTACTTC.

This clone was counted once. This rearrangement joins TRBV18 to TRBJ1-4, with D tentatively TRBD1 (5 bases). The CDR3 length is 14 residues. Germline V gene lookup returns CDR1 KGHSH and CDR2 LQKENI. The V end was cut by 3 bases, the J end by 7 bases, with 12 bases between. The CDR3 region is CASSPGAVGEKLFF. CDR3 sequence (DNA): TGTGCCAGCTCACCTGGGGCGGTGGGTGAAAAACTGTTTTTT. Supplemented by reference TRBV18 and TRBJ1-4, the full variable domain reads NAGVMQNPRHLVRRRGQEARLRCSPMKGHSHVYWYRQLPEEGLKFMVYLQKENIIDESGMPKERFSAEFPKEGPSILRIQQVVRGDSAAYFCASSPGAVGEKLFFGSGTQLSVL.